The next 23 T cell receptor beta chains were all read from a single sample in a study of blood T cell repertoires in COVID-19. Assay: immunoSEQ multiplex PCR; the TCRdb copy retains only in-frame clones and omits some. Of 200,000 to 250,000 clones listed, under 90% are singletons. The sample comprised peripheral blood. The receptors shown here come from a woman older than 75 with acute or convalescent COVID-19.

The chain is built from TRBV3-1 (or the pseudogene TRBV3-2) and TRBJ1-2, with 9 nucleotides matching TRBD1. The CDR3 is 15 residues long. Germline values: CDR1 LGHDT, CDR2 YNNKEL (reference sequence). Trimming at V came to 4 bases and at J to 2 bases, leaving 5 bases not matched to a gene. The CDR3 loop is CASSRWDRENYGYTF. DNA for the CDR3: TGTGCCAGCAGCCGTTGGGACAGGGAGAACTATGGCTACACCTTC.

This rearrangement joins TRBV12-3 or TRBV12-4 to TRBJ1-2; perhaps TRBD1 as D (5 bases). This CDR3 has 13 residues. The ends were cut back, 5 bases at V and 4 bases at J, with 11 bases in the middle. The CDR3 is CASSPGGVYGYTF. CDR3 nucleotides: TGTGCCAGCAGTCCCGGGGGGGTCTATGGCTACACCTTC.

The chain joins TRBV5-6 to TRBJ2-2, with TRBD1 identical over 7 bases. The trim removed 5 bases at V and 6 bases at J, leaving 4 bases unmatched. The CDR3 loop spans 13 amino acids. Germline CDR1 is SGHDT and CDR2 is YYEEEE. CDR3 nucleotides: TGTGCCAGCAGACTACAGGGGTCCGGGGAGCTGTTTTTT. It is translated as CASRLQGSGELFF.

The J gene is TRBJ1-1, the V gene TRBV24-1; D unclear. The V and J ends lost 1 base and 2 bases respectively, with 4 bases between them. The CDR3 is 13 amino acids. Germline V gives CDR1 KGHDR, CDR2 SFDVKD. The CDR3 DNA is TGTGCCACCAGTGATTTCCGTAACACTGAAGCTTTCTTT. This gives the protein CATSDFRNTEAFF.

This chain connects TRBV4-1 to TRBJ2-5, with 8 bases aligning to TRBD2. This CDR3 has 13 amino acids. Germline V gene data show CDR1 as MGHRA and CDR2 as YSYEKL. The J segment lost 5 bases and the V segment lost 5 bases, leaving 4 bases of the junction unmatched. The CDR3 is CASSFGGAETQYF. The CDR3 region has the DNA TGCGCCAGCAGCTTCGGGGGGGCTGAGACCCAGTACTTC.

The V gene is TRBV13, the J gene TRBJ1-1; D is unresolved. This CDR3 comprises 15 residues. CDR1 is PRHDT and CDR2 is FYEKMQ in the germline V gene (reference sequence). V dropped 5 bases and J dropped 6 bases, with 19 bases sitting between them. CDR3 DNA sequence: TGTGCCAGCAGCCTTGCGTCGACCGGGAGGGCTGAAGCTTTCTTT. It codes for CASSLASTGRAEAFF. The complete variable domain, with remaining parts taken from reference TRBV13 and TRBJ1-1, reads AAGVIQSPRHLIKEKRETATLKCYPIPRHDTVYWYQQGPGQDPQFLISFYEKMQSDKGSIPDRFSAQQFSDYHSELNMSSLELGDSALYFCASSLASTGRAEAFFGQGTRLTVV.

The chain recombines TRBV5-4 with TRBJ2-3, with 10 bases aligning to TRBD2. This CDR3 region has 16 residues. V was pared by 0 bases and J by 1 base, with 2 bases of the junction left unmatched. CDR1 and CDR2 (germline): SGHNT, YYREEE (reference sequence). The CDR3 sequence is CASSLGGTSGTDTQYF. CDR3 sequence (DNA): TGTGCCAGCAGCTTGGGAGGGACTAGCGGCACAGATACGCAGTATTTT.

The chain links TRBV6-5 to TRBJ1-1; no firm D call. The V end was cut by 5 bases, the J end by 1 base, with 14 bases between. Per germline, CDR1 MNHEY and CDR2 SVGAGI. The CDR3 runs 15 residues. The CDR3 here is CASSPRPPQNTEAFF. The CDR3 DNA follows: TGTGCCAGCAGTCCCCGCCCCCCACAGAACACTGAAGCTTTCTTT.

This clone was counted between two and nine times. CDR3 protein: CASSPEGAGQNQPQHF. The CDR3 DNA sequence: TGTGCCAGCAGCCCAGAGGGGGCAGGACAAAATCAGCCCCAGCATTTT. The genes are TRBV28 and TRBJ1-5, with 7 bases aligning to TRBD1. This CDR3 contains 16 residues. V was clipped by 6 bases and J by 4 bases; unmatched bases: 12. Per germline, CDR1 MDHEN and CDR2 SYDVKM.

The J gene is TRBJ1-6, the V gene TRBV7-8; D call uncertain. Germline values: CDR1 SGHVS, CDR2 FQNEAQ. The CDR3 runs to 16 residues. Trimming removed 1 base at V and 8 bases at J, with 15 bases between. CDR3 region: CASSLGRVMQYSPLHF. The DNA of the CDR3 is TGTGCCAGCAGCTTAGGTCGGGTTATGCAATATTCACCCCTCCACTTT.

The CDR3 sequence: CASSQESKGAGEKLFF. The CDR3 coding sequence is TGTGCCAGCAGCCAAGAAAGCAAGGGGGCTGGTGAAAAACTGTTTTTT. V usage is TRBV4-2 and J usage is TRBJ1-4; TRBD1 matches 7 bases. From germline, CDR1 is LGHNA and CDR2 YNFKEQ. This CDR3 is built from 16 residues. V lost 0 bases to trimming and J lost 7 bases; unmatched junction nucleotides: 8.

The V call is TRBV7-2, the J call TRBJ2-7; the D gene is possibly TRBD1 (6 bases). CDR3 size: 14 residues. Germline V lookup: CDR1 SGHTA, CDR2 FQGNSA. Trimming stripped 3 bases from V and 1 base from J, with 10 bases between. In DNA, the CDR3 is TGTGCCAGCAGCTTTTTCGGACAGTCCTACGAGCAGTACTTC. It yields the protein CASSFFGQSYEQYF.

V usage is TRBV2 and J usage is TRBJ2-7; possibly TRBD1 for D (6 bases). Germline CDR1 reads SNHLY; CDR2 reads FYNNEI. There are 16 residues in the CDR3. With 6 bases removed from V and 5 bases from J, the gap between germline ends came to 23 bases. The CDR3 DNA follows: TGTGCCAGCAGGATACCGCGGACAGTGGGGCAGGACGAGCAGTACTTC. Its protein product is CASRIPRTVGQDEQYF.

The chain employs TRBV20-1 and TRBJ2-5; D is unresolved. V was shortened by 3 bases and J by 1 base, with 6 bases between the two germline ends. The germline gives CDR1 DFQATT, CDR2 SNEGSKA (reference sequence). This CDR3 is built from 12 residues. The CDR3 loop reads CSASNSQETQYF. The DNA for the CDR3 is TGCAGTGCTAGTAACAGCCAAGAGACCCAGTACTTC.

The chain carries TRBV6-6 and TRBJ1-2, with 8 bases that match TRBD1. The V segment lost 6 bases and the J segment 4 bases; nucleotides outside the gene matches: 10. Germline V CDR1 and CDR2: MNHNY, SVGAGI (reference sequence). The CDR3 spans 15 residues. The CDR3 loop reads CASRPSGQGAYGYTF. The CDR3 DNA reads as TGTGCCAGCAGGCCTTCCGGACAGGGCGCCTATGGCTACACCTTC.

A single count supports this clone. The CDR3 is CASSPWGGSGGVTGELFF. The CDR3 DNA follows: TGTGCCAGCAGCCCCTGGGGCGGTAGCGGGGGGGTTACCGGGGAGCTGTTTTTT. V usage is TRBV7-8 and J usage is TRBJ2-2; 11 nucleotides align to TRBD2. Germline CDR1 SGHVS, CDR2 FQNEAQ. The CDR3 sequence is 18 residues long. V shed 5 bases and J 5 bases; nucleotides not matched to a gene: 13.

The chain uses TRBV18 and TRBJ2-1, with D tentatively TRBD1 (6 bases). The CDR3 runs to 16 residues. V lost 2 bases to trimming and J lost 5 bases, with 16 bases between them. The V gene's germline CDR1 is KGHSH and CDR2 LQKENI. The DNA for the CDR3 is TGTGCCAGCTCACCAAGGGGCAGGGGTATGGACAATGAGCAGTTCTTC. Translating gives CASSPRGRGMDNEQFF. The full variable domain, completed using reference TRBV18 and TRBJ2-1, is NAGVMQNPRHLVRRRGQEARLRCSPMKGHSHVYWYRQLPEEGLKFMVYLQKENIIDESGMPKERFSAEFPKEGPSILRIQQVVRGDSAAYFCASSPRGRGMDNEQFFGPGTRLTVL.

The rearrangement uses TRBV3-1 (or the pseudogene TRBV3-2) and TRBJ2-1, with 7 bases aligning to TRBD1. The CDR3 is 16 amino acids. Germline loops: CDR1 LGHDT, CDR2 YNNKEL (reference sequence). Unmatched junction bases numbered 14, after V lost 4 bases and J lost 8 bases. CDR3 nucleotide sequence: TGTGCCAGCAGCCCACGAGGGGGCCCCGGGTTCTATGAGCAGTTCTTC. It codes for CASSPRGGPGFYEQFF.

The chain employs TRBV2 and TRBJ2-5; TRBD2 might be the D (6 bases). CDR3 size: 12 residues. Trimming cost V 7 bases and J 7 bases, with 13 bases left between them. Germline V lookup: CDR1 SNHLY, CDR2 FYNNEI. The CDR3, as DNA: TGTGCCAGCAAGGAGGGGCAGGGGACCCAGTACTTC. Its protein product is CASKEGQGTQYF.

The chain employs TRBV7-2 and TRBJ1-5, with 8 nucleotides matching TRBD1. CDR3 length: 15 amino acids. V trimming: 5 bases; J trimming: 2 bases; junction bases outside the gene matches: 5. Germline V gives CDR1 SGHTA, CDR2 FQGNSA. This CDR3 is CASSRTGSGNQPQHF. The CDR3 nucleotides are TGTGCCAGCAGCCGGACAGGGTCTGGCAATCAGCCCCAGCATTTT. The whole variable domain, filled in from reference TRBV7-2 and TRBJ1-5, reads GAGVSQSPSNKVTEKGKDVELRCDPISGHTALYWYRQSLGQGLEFLIYFQGNSAPDKSGLPSDRFSAERTGGSVSTLTIQRTQQEDSAVYLCASSRTGSGNQPQHFGDGTRLSIL.

The chain is built from TRBV28 and TRBJ1-5, with a possible D match to TRBD1 (6 bases). Trimming removed 7 bases from V and 1 base from J, with 14 bases in between. The CDR3 contains 15 residues. Germline values: CDR1 MDHEN, CDR2 SYDVKM. CDR3 coding DNA: TGTGCCAGCATCCGGGACACCCAAAGCAATCAGCCCCAGCATTTT. It is translated as CASIRDTQSNQPQHF.

To note about this clone: The sample holds other DNA sequences that translate to the same CDR3. This chain connects TRBV27 to TRBJ2-1; TRBD2 aligns across 11 bases. The CDR3 totals 13 residues. The ends lost 9 bases at V and 10 bases at J; junction bases unmatched: 8. Germline V gene lookup returns CDR1 MNHEY and CDR2 SMNVEV (reference sequence). CDR3 DNA sequence: TGTGCCAGTTCACTTAGCGGGGGGGCCGAGCAGTTCTTC. Translation gives CASSLSGGAEQFF.

The chain uses TRBV5-6 and TRBJ2-7, with D perhaps TRBD1 (6 bases). There are 14 residues in the CDR3. Per germline, CDR1 SGHDT and CDR2 YYEEEE. V was shortened by 5 bases and J by 1 base, with 13 bases between the two germline ends. CDR3: CASSRAGTSYEQYF. The DNA for the CDR3 is TGTGCCAGCAGTCGTGCCGGGACATCCTACGAGCAGTACTTC.